This T cell receptor (beta chain) is from a study of blood T cell repertoires in COVID-19. The wider study: Collection of acute and convalescent COVID-19 samples took place in the United States, Italy and Spain.

Per the original data handling: It was from reference gene primer amplification that nucleated cell counts were estimated. Method: immunoSEQ multiplex PCR; TCRdb's copy keeps in-frame clones and lacks some. V, J and clone size are taken as reported in that table, and D and trimming were inferred from the DNA itself. The profile shows some 120,000 clones, roughly 80% of them singletons. In germline, CDR1 is SNHLY, CDR2 FYNNEI. V lost 6 bases to trimming and J lost 0 bases, with 17 bases between them. The CDR3 runs to 16 residues. This clone appeared a few times. The chain recombines TRBV2 with TRBJ1-2, with a weak D call TRBD1 (6 bases). The origin of this receptor is a woman in her 30s who had recovered from COVID-19. Specimen: peripheral blood. The DNA of the CDR3 is TGTGCCAGCAGCGACTACGACAGGCCGACTAACTATGGCTACACCTTC. Protein: CASSDYDRPTNYGYTF.